This TCR beta chain came from a study of cytomegalovirus exposure and HLA in healthy donors. Study-wide results and limits: Productive status was seen about 90% or about 30% of the time for most TCR beta V segments in an earlier analysis.

Vbeta (60) and Jbeta (13) primers were used in the PCR. Sequencing used immunoSEQ multiplex PCR; TCRdb keeps in-frame clones, though not all of them. The repertoire table contains approximately 150,000 clones. On this clone itself: Its specificity is unknown.

Trimming at V came to 8 bases and at J to 0 bases, leaving 11 bases not matched to a gene. From germline, CDR1 is MDHEN and CDR2 SYDVKM. There are 16 residues in the CDR3. The source material was PBMCs. This receptor was identified in a woman aged 40 to 50 in good health and CMV-seronegative. The chain employs TRBV28 and TRBJ2-3; TRBD1 aligns across 7 bases. CDR3 sequence: CASPPSTGSSTDTQYF. The CDR3 DNA reads as TGTGCCAGCCCACCTTCGACAGGGTCTAGCACAGATACGCAGTATTTT.